These T cell receptor beta chains were read from a single sample in a study of T cell responses to AZD1222 COVID-19 vaccine. Produced via immunoSEQ multiplex PCR; TCRdb's table is partial and in-frame only. The table includes about 190,000 clones, approximately 91% detected once. The sample here was peripheral blood, taken on day 0 of AZD1222 vaccination. The receptors were gathered from an adult in good health. Both conserved end residues are trimmed from each CDR3. Fields, in order: J gene, V gene, CDR3 protein.

TRBJ1-2	TRBV19	ASSIVPPHGYT
TRBJ1-4	TRBV3-1/TRBV3-2	ASSPLQGAITANEKLF
TRBJ2-2	TRBV10-2	ASSGGGTSGSSGELF
TRBJ2-2	TRBV5-1	ASSLAGSYTGELF
TRBJ2-1	TRBV11-1	ASSFGTGGEQF
TRBJ2-7	TRBV6-6	ASSSRHAGDSYEQY
TRBJ1-1	TRBV7-9	ASSLGGKNTEAF
TRBJ2-7	TRBV2	ASFRDYEQY
TRBJ2-6	TRBV5-1	ASSLVHPGTSGANVLT
TRBJ1-6	TRBV10-3	AIKGAVQNNSPLH
TRBJ1-6	TRBV6-2/TRBV6-3	ASSRDRADSPLH
TRBJ1-1	TRBV7-6	ASANPKTGWDTEAF
TRBJ2-1	TRBV13	ASSLRTIDYNEQF
TRBJ2-5	TRBV18	ASSPNIGLAGGLQETQY
TRBJ2-2	TRBV5-4	ASSKTSGGANTGELF
TRBJ2-7	TRBV9	ASSDGHLPYEQY
TRBJ2-5	TRBV10-2	ASSEATPGETQY
TRBJ1-1	TRBV7-9	ASSLPSPGTEAF
TRBJ1-1	TRBV7-9	ASSPTGSTEAF
TRBJ1-1	TRBV2	ASSDTVDTEAF
TRBJ1-1	TRBV28	ASSLLLRGLNTEAF
TRBJ1-6	TRBV27	ASSLGGHYNSPLH
TRBJ1-5	TRBV5-4	ASSLGPDNQPQH
TRBJ2-3	TRBV28	ASSLYTDTQY
TRBJ1-1	TRBV24-1	ATSEAGGGTEAF
TRBJ1-1	TRBV2	ASSLLTPGQVNTEAF
TRBJ1-4	TRBV5-1	ASSSWTGLNEKLF
TRBJ2-7	TRBV6-5	ASSFLGGREEQY
TRBJ2-1	TRBV7-7	ASSPDRERNEQF
TRBJ2-7	TRBV5-4	ASSLGTGGTYEQY
TRBJ2-7	TRBV9	ASSTTQGLAAPYEQY
TRBJ1-2	TRBV28	ASSFLQGAGGYT
TRBJ2-7	TRBV18	ASSNRGQGTYEQY
TRBJ2-7	TRBV28	ASSLSRAKIYEQY
TRBJ2-5	TRBV3-1/TRBV3-2	ASSLYQETQY
TRBJ1-2	TRBV2	ASSLDRAGGYGYT
TRBJ1-4	TRBV9	ASSVASGATNEKLF
TRBJ2-7	TRBV19	ASSMGPGQSHEQY
TRBJ2-3	TRBV6-1	ASSELVTDTQY
TRBJ1-1	TRBV5-6	ASSLSGRPDPPEAF
TRBJ2-3	TRBV6-5	ASRVGDTQY
TRBJ1-3	TRBV18	ASSETNGNSGNTIY
TRBJ1-4	TRBV7-8	ASSPWTDDNEKLF
TRBJ1-1	TRBV27	ASSLGLEPRYKDTEAF
TRBJ2-7	TRBV7-9	AIRRGPGQLSYEQY
TRBJ1-4	TRBV28	ASTYQGPNEKLF
TRBJ2-3	TRBV9	ASSSRPLVGTDTQY
TRBJ2-1	TRBV12-3/TRBV12-4	ASSAGTGNEQF
TRBJ2-5	TRBV7-8	ASSTRQGGGETQY
TRBJ2-7	TRBV6-6	ASSYQTIYEQY